This TCR beta chain originates from a study of T cell responses to AZD1222 COVID-19 vaccine. Method: immunoSEQ multiplex PCR; TCRdb's copy keeps in-frame clones and lacks some. The data show about 180,000 clones, with 85% to 95% seen just once and around 0.97% held by the top ten. The CDR3 length is 14 residues. CDR1 is MNHEY and CDR2 is SVGAGI in the germline V gene. V gave up 5 bases and J gave up 3 bases, with 11 bases separating them. This TCR came from an adult who received the MenACWY meningococcal vaccine as a control. This specimen was peripheral blood, taken 28 days after the second dose of the MenACWY control vaccine. The rearrangement joins TRBV6-5 to TRBJ1-5; no reliable D call. The CDR3 DNA sequence: TGTGCCAGCAGTCTCAGTAGGAACAATCAGCCCCAGCATTTT. This codes for CASSLSRNNQPQHF.